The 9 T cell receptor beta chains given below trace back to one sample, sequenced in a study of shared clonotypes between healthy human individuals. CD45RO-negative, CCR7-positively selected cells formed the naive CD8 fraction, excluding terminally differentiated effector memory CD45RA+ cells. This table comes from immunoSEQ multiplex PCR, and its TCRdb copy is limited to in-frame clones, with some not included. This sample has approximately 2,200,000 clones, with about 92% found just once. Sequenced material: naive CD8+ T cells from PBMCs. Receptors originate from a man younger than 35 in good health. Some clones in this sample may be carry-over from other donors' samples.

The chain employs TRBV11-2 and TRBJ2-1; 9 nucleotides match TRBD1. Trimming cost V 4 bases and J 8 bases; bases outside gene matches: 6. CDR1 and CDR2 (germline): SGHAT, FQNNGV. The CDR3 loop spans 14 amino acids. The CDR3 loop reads CASSSRTGAHEQFF. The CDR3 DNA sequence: TGTGCCAGCAGCTCCCGGACAGGGGCACATGAGCAGTTCTTC. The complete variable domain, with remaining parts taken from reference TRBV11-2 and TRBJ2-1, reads EAGVAQSPRYKIIEKRQSVAFWCNPISGHATLYWYQQILGQGPKLLIQFQNNGVVDDSQLPKDRFSAERLKGVDSTLKIQPAKLEDSAVYLCASSSRTGAHEQFFGPGTRLTVL.

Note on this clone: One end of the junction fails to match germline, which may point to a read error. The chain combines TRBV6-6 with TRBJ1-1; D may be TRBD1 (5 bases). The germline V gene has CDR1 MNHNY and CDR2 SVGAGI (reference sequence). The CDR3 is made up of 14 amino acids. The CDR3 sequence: CAISVGGPGTEAFF. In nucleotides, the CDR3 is TGTGCCATCAGTGTGGGGGGTCCGGGCACTGAAGCTTTCTTT.

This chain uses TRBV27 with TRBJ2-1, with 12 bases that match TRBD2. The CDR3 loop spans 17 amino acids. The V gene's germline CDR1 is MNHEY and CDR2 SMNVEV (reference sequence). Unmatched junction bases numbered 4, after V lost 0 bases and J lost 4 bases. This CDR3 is CASSLSMLAGGYNEQFF. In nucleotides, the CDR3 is TGTGCCAGCAGTTTATCGATGCTAGCGGGAGGGTACAATGAGCAGTTCTTC.

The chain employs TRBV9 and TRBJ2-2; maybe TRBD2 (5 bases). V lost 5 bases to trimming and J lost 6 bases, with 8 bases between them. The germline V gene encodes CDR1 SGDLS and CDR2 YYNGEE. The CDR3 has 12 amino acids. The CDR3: CASSSVAGELFF. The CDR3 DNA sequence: TGTGCCAGCAGTAGCGTCGCCGGGGAGCTGTTTTTT.

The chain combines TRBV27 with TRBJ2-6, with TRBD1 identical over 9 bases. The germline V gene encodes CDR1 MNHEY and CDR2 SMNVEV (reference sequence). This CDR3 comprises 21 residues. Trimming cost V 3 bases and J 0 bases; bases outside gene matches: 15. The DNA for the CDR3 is TGTGCCAGCAGTTTCCGCCCTTTCCCGGGACAGGGTGTCTCTGGGGCCAACGTCCTGACTTTC. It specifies CASSFRPFPGQGVSGANVLTF.

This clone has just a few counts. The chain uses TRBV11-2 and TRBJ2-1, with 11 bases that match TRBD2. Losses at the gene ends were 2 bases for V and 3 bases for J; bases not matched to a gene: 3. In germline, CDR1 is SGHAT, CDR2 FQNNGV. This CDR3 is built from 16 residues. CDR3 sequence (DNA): TGTGCCAGCAGCTTATGGACTAGCGGGTACTACAATGAGCAGTTCTTC. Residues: CASSLWTSGYYNEQFF. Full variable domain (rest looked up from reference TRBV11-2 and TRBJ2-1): EAGVAQSPRYKIIEKRQSVAFWCNPISGHATLYWYQQILGQGPKLLIQFQNNGVVDDSQLPKDRFSAERLKGVDSTLKIQPAKLEDSAVYLCASSLWTSGYYNEQFFGPGTRLTVL.

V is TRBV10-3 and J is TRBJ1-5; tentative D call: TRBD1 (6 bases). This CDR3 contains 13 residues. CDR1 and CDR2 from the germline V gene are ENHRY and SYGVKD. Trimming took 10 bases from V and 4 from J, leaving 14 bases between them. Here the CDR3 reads CATKDSQNQPQHF. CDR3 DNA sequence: TGTGCCACTAAGGACAGTCAAAATCAGCCCCAGCATTTT.

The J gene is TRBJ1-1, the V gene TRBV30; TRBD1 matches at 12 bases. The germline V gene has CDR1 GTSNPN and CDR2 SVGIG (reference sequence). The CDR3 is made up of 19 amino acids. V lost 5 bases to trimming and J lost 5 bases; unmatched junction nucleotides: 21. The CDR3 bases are TGTGCCTGGCCGAAGGCCGGGACAGGGGGCTCCCTTGAGTGGACTGAAGCTTTCTTT. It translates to CAWPKAGTGGSLEWTEAFF.

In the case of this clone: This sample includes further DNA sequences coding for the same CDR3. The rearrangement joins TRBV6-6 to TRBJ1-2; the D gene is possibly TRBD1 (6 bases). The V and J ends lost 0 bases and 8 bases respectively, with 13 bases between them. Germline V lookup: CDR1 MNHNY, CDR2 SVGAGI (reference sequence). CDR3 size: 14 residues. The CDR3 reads CASSYSEGERGYTF. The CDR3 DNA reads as TGTGCCAGCAGTTACTCGGAGGGGGAGCGGGGCTACACCTTC.